This T cell receptor (beta chain) was found in a study of PD-L1 blockade in urothelial cancer (TCRdb year 2017). For the wider study: All patients started therapy in the mid-2010s and received atezolizumab 1,200 mg intravenously every 3 weeks. In the same patients, whole exome sequencing and RNA sequencing of pretreatment tumors were performed in addition to TCR sequencing. Durable clinical benefit was achieved by nine patients but not by the remaining 20. Durable clinical benefit meant progression-free survival longer than 6 months, and TCR features were also tested against progression-free and overall survival. TCR sequencing covered pretreatment tumor samples and matched, serially collected peripheral blood taken before and after atezolizumab treatment. About 90% of the 29 patients were males with bladder-origin urothelial cancer, and about 65% of the roughly 30 reported a prior smoking history. The study, an exploratory multi-omic analysis, examined somatic, immune and clinical correlates of response to PD-L1 blockade with atezolizumab in urothelial cancer. An ECOG performance status of 0 or 1 was recorded for the patients, and 0 to 3 prior chemotherapy regimens had been received by the patients. Around 29 patients had pretreatment blood TCR-seq, about 25 had at least one posttreatment blood collection, and about 25 had tumor TCR-seq. Blood samples were analyzed at 3 weeks after treatment start (second dose) and at 6 weeks after treatment start. A median of roughly 140,000 T cells and some 82,000 unique TCRs was obtained from blood samples, and a median clonality of roughly 0.082 was observed. The full study reports these points: Small sample size (n ≈ 28) and many exploratory analyses mean the results are intended to be hypothesis-generating. At 3 weeks after the start of treatment, tumor-associated TCR clones in peripheral blood had expanded more in patients with durable benefit (n of about 22, p = 0.022). A pretreatment peripheral blood TCR clonality below the median was linked to improved progression-free and overall survival.

A total of some 30 patients with locally advanced or metastatic urothelial carcinoma, treated at Memorial Sloan Kettering on a trial protocol, made up the cohort. Peripheral blood mononuclear cells were collected pretreatment and during treatment, at between 1 and 8 total time points per patient. The Qiagen DNeasy Blood extraction kit was used to purify genomic DNA from total PBMCs and tumor samples. PBMCs were collected pretreatment and during treatment and were isolated and stored as previously described. A word on this clone: What antigen it recognizes has not been identified. Nothing much larger sits one base from this clone, and base qualities are not available.

Per the germline V gene, MGHRA is the CDR1 and YSYEKL is the CDR2. The CDR3 runs 18 residues from the cysteine to the phenylalanine. Kept here is only the CDR3 DNA, which spans 54 bases and is read in frame from base 1. At the junction V is shortened by 1 base and J by 10 bases, with 23 bases in between. Each PCR received spiked-in synthetic TCR analog templates so that absolute template abundance could be estimated from read counts. The immunoSEQ assay was used to amplify TCRbeta CDR3 regions from genomic DNA with bias-controlled V and J gene primers. Sequencing of rearranged TCRbeta segments was done at approximately 20X coverage. Turning to the authors' computational methods: Clustering was used to correct sequencing errors, and CDR3s were annotated against IMGT so that V, D and J genes could be assigned. Out-of-frame and stop-codon sequences were excluded, and only productive TCRbeta rearrangements were used in downstream analyses. To compute clonality, Shannon entropy was normalized by the log of the number of unique productive sequences and then subtracted from one. Fisher's exact test with Benjamini-Hochberg correction, at a threshold of adjusted p below 0.01, was used to find clones that differed between time points or between blood and tumor. What TCRdb holds here is the immuneACCESS table cut down to in-frame rearrangements. Part of the clones is not present; checked against another copy, under half of the missing clones reflect an unresolved V gene, and the others are unexplained. V and J calls and clone size come straight from that table; D and trimming were deduced from the DNA. The sample contains some 29,000 clones, approximately 86% of them found a single time. About 1.7% of the sample is held by the ten biggest clonotypes.

This TCR was sampled from a man aged 50 to 60 with urothelial cancer. The rearranged chain carries TRBV4-1 and TRBJ1-6; the D gene is possibly TRBD1, with 6 bases matching. The starting material was PBMCs, obtained around atezolizumab (anti-PD-L1) treatment. At the DNA level, the sequence is TGCGCCAGCAGCCAAGCCGCGTCAAAGGGGGGGCGAGAGTCACCCCTCCACTTT. Its protein is CASSQAASKGGRESPLHF.